This record covers a single T cell receptor beta chain. The data were obtained in a study of blood T cell repertoires in COVID-19. Study-wide background: The United States, Italy and Spain supplied acute and convalescent COVID-19 samples. From T cells, B-cell-depleted T cells, or PBMCs came the material, which was cDNA or gDNA.

As handled by the study authors: Amplification with reference gene primers provided the estimates of nucleated cell counts. This table comes from immunoSEQ multiplex PCR, and its TCRdb copy is limited to in-frame clones, with some not included. V and J calls and clone size are copied from that table; D and trimming were computed from the DNA. The repertoire has 25,000 to 30,000 clones, roughly 91% of them found once; the top ten carry 13%. The CDR3 has 18 residues. With V trimmed by 4 bases and J by 1 base, 7 bases remained unmatched. CDR1 and CDR2 (germline): LGHNA, YNFKEQ. The sample consisted of peripheral blood. The V gene is TRBV4-2, the J gene TRBJ2-7, with 16 bases aligning to TRBD2. The clonotype comes from a human donor in a cohort sampled during active COVID-19. The donor label of this sample is uncertain. CDR3 in amino acids: CASSRGLAGGPGSYEQYF. The DNA of the CDR3 is TGTGCCAGCAGCCGGGGACTAGCGGGGGGGCCCGGTTCCTACGAGCAGTACTTC.